The source of this T cell receptor beta chain is a study of blood T cell repertoires in COVID-19. The CDR3 extends over 15 amino acids. Per the germline V gene, CDR1 is SSHAT and CDR2 is FNYEAQ (reference sequence). On this clone: At one end, the junction sequence differs from germline, possibly due to a read error.

The protocol was immunoSEQ multiplex PCR, while the TCRdb copy is restricted to in-frame clones and leaves out a portion. The sample lists about 250,000 clones; around 91% were seen once. The source material was PBMCs or T cells enriched from blood (not recorded which). The V call is TRBV7-7, the J call TRBJ2-3; 8 nucleotides line up with TRBD2. The clonotype comes from a young woman who had recovered from COVID-19. In DNA form, the CDR3 reads TGTGCTAGCAGCTTAGTCGGGGGGGCTACAGATACGCAGTATTTT. It yields the protein CASSLVGGATDTQYF.